This T cell receptor (beta chain) was recorded in a study of T cell responses to AZD1222 COVID-19 vaccine. Regarding the study as a whole: Regions left unmutated in variants are reportedly the target of nearly half of spike-specific TCRs. There were repertoire samples only from the period after the peak T cell response.

This table comes from immunoSEQ multiplex PCR, and its TCRdb copy is limited to in-frame clones, with some not included. The table includes 110,000 to 150,000 clones, 89% detected once. V lost 5 bases, J lost 11 bases, and 4 bases stayed unmatched. This CDR3 has 12 residues. CDR1 is SGHAT and CDR2 is FQNNGV in the germline V gene. This clone was seen once. The antigen remains unidentified. The material sequenced was peripheral blood, taken on day 0 of AZD1222 vaccination. This sequence was found in an adult in good health. The chain employs TRBV11-2 and TRBJ1-4, with 8 bases that match TRBD1. This CDR3 is CASSPRTGKLFF. The CDR3 region has the DNA TGTGCCAGCAGCCCTCGGACAGGGAAACTGTTTTTT. The whole variable domain, filled in from reference TRBV11-2 and TRBJ1-4, reads EAGVAQSPRYKIIEKRQSVAFWCNPISGHATLYWYQQILGQGPKLLIQFQNNGVVDDSQLPKDRFSAERLKGVDSTLKIQPAKLEDSAVYLCASSPRTGKLFFGSGTQLSVL.